The 18 T cell receptor beta chains below come from one sample, sequenced in a study of blood T cells in healthy people across ages. The use of a sample-barcoded 5' primer and a J-beta primer mix characterized a second PCR of about 6 to 11 cycles. TCRdb reanalysed the 5' RACE reads using MiXCR and keeps one entry per CDR3 protein. This repertoire shows some 1.5 million distinct CDR3 sequences, 35% to 45% found once; its top ten account for approximately 4.1%. Input material: blood. The source of these receptors is a woman aged 18-29 years in good health.

This clonotype was observed at least ten times. This CDR3 reads CSVVQAGGTDTQYF. For the CDR3, the DNA is TGCAGCGTTGTACAAGCGGGAGGCACAGATACGCAGTATTTT. The chain carries TRBV29-1 and TRBJ2-3; 8 positions match TRBD2. The CDR3 extends over 14 amino acids. After removal of 4 bases from V and 1 base from J, the junction contained 4 bases not matched to a gene. Germline V gene data show CDR1 as SQVTM and CDR2 as ANQGSEA.

This clonotype was seen more than once but under ten times. The chain uses TRBV20-1 and TRBJ2-4; 12 bases are a match to TRBD2. The J call is uncertain, as TRBJ2-7 better fits the DNA end. From germline, CDR1 is DFQATT and CDR2 SNEGSKA (reference sequence). The CDR3 spans 14 residues. CDR3 nucleotides: TGCAGTGCTCGTAGACTAGCGGGAGTAGACGAGCAGTACTTC. It encodes CSARRLAGVDEQYF.

This clonotype has just a few counts. This chain uses TRBV7-2 with TRBJ1-1, with 10 bases identical to TRBD1. Per the germline V gene, CDR1 is SGHTA and CDR2 is FQGNSA. V was pared by 3 bases and J by 1 base, with 5 bases of the junction left unmatched. The CDR3 is 16 amino acids. The CDR3, as DNA: TGTGCCAGCAGCTTGGACAGGGGGAGAACGAACACTGAAGCTTTCTTT. This encodes CASSLDRGRTNTEAFF.

V gene TRBV27 combines with J gene TRBJ2-1; D remains ambiguous. Germline values: CDR1 MNHEY, CDR2 SMNVEV (reference sequence). The CDR3 has 12 amino acids. Trimming cost V 6 bases and J 5 bases, with 8 bases left between them. CDR3 loop: CASRLKDNEQFF. The CDR3 DNA reads as TGTGCCAGCAGACTTAAGGACAATGAGCAGTTCTTC.

The chain links TRBV11-3 to TRBJ1-1; the D is unclear. Germline V gene sequence: CDR1 SGHNT, CDR2 YENEEA. Trimming stripped 8 bases from V and 1 base from J, with 11 bases between. This CDR3 is built from 13 residues. The CDR3 nucleotides are TGTGCCAGCGGAACCCACGCGAACACTGAAGCTTTCTTT. Protein sequence: CASGTHANTEAFF. The whole variable domain, remainder taken from reference TRBV11-3 and TRBJ1-1, is EAGVVQSPRYKIIEKKQPVAFWCNPISGHNTLYWYLQNLGQGPELLIRYENEEAVDDSQLPKDRFSAERLKGVDSTLKIQPAELGDSAVYLCASGTHANTEAFFGQGTRLTVV.

On this clonotype: Just one base apart from a much larger clone, this may be a read error. This chain's CDR3 is CASREGEAYNEQFF. The CDR3 bases are TGCGCCAGCAGGGAAGGGGAAGCCTACAATGAGCAGTTCTTC. The V call is TRBV5-1, the J call TRBJ2-1; a possible D gene is TRBD1 (5 bases). Germline values: CDR1 SGHRS, CDR2 YFSETQ. V was shortened by 5 bases and J by 2 bases, with 11 bases between the two germline ends. CDR3 length: 14 amino acids.

This clonotype has a count of ten or more. The gene calls are TRBV2 and TRBJ2-3, with D uncertain. The CDR3 has 13 residues. V was trimmed by 2 bases and J by 2 bases, leaving 5 bases between them. Germline CDR1 is SNHLY and CDR2 is FYNNEI. Here the CDR3 reads CASSERLTDTQYF. As DNA, the CDR3 is TGTGCCAGCAGTGAACGCCTCACAGATACGCAGTATTTT.

The rearrangement joins TRBV10-3 to TRBJ2-5, with 7 bases fitting TRBD1. The end of the DNA is better explained by TRBJ2-7, so the J call may be wrong. CDR3 length: 14 amino acids. CDR1 is ENHRY, CDR2 SYGVKD, per germline. CDR3: CAIRDETGSNEQYF. The CDR3 DNA reads as TGTGCCATTAGGGACGAGACAGGGTCCAACGAGCAGTACTTC.

Only a few counts were recorded for this clonotype. The chain joins TRBV12-3 or TRBV12-4 to TRBJ1-2; no reliable D call. The CDR3 covers 12 residues. The germline V and J ends were trimmed by 3 bases and 6 bases, with 8 bases remaining between them. The CDR3 DNA reads TGTGCCAGCAGTTTTTCCCCCGATGGCTACACCTTC. The encoded protein is CASSFSPDGYTF.

This chain connects TRBV24-1 to TRBJ2-1, with TRBD2 as a possible D gene (6 bases). CDR1 is KGHDR, CDR2 SFDVKD, per germline. Trimming stripped 8 bases from V and 4 bases from J, with 14 bases between. The CDR3 spans 14 residues. The CDR3 loop is CATNGGPRYNEQFF. CDR3 DNA sequence: TGTGCCACCAATGGAGGGCCTCGTTACAATGAGCAGTTCTTC.

The genes are TRBV7-2 and TRBJ2-5; D tentatively fits TRBD1 or TRBD2 (5 bases each). This CDR3 is built from 15 residues. V was pared by 7 bases and J by 1 base, with 16 bases between. Germline CDR1 and CDR2: SGHTA and FQGNSA. CDR3 sequence (DNA): TGTGCCAGCATCGCCCTGGGACGGACCCAAGAGACCCAGTACTTC. It yields the protein CASIALGRTQETQYF.

The V and J genes are TRBV7-9 and TRBJ2-3; TRBD1 matches at 8 bases. V dropped 3 bases and J dropped 0; count of bases not matched to a gene: 8. The CDR3 has 17 residues. CDR1 and CDR2 from the germline V gene are SEHNR and FQNEAQ (reference sequence). The CDR3 spells CASSFPADRASTDTQYF. DNA of the CDR3: TGTGCCAGCAGCTTCCCCGCGGACAGGGCGAGCACAGATACGCAGTATTTT. The variable domain in full, completed from reference TRBV7-9 and TRBJ2-3, reads DTGVSQNPRHKITKRGQNVTFRCDPISEHNRLYWYRQTLGQGPEFLTYFQNEAQLEKSRLLSDRFSAERPKGSFSTLEIQRTEQGDSAMYLCASSFPADRASTDTQYFGPGTRLTVL.

Note on this clonotype: A read error may produce the germline difference seen at one junction end. The rearrangement uses TRBV12-3 or TRBV12-4 and TRBJ2-3; D may be TRBD1 (6 bases). CDR3 length: 14 amino acids. The CDR3 protein is CAGRNRERTDTQYF. The CDR3 DNA reads TGTGCCGGCAGAAACAGGGAGCGGACAGATACGCAGTATTTT.

The sample holds a few counts of this clonotype. The gene calls are TRBV28 and TRBJ2-4; D gene ambiguous. The germline V and J ends were trimmed by 1 base and 4 bases, with 8 bases remaining between them. CDR1 is MDHEN and CDR2 is SYDVKM in the germline V gene. CDR3 size: 14 residues. The CDR3 region has the DNA TGTGCCAGCAGTTTATCTCCATTGAAAAACATTCAGTACTTC. As protein: CASSLSPLKNIQYF.

This chain connects TRBV7-2 to TRBJ1-2; D remains unclear. Trimming cost V 5 bases and J 4 bases, with 14 bases left between them. This CDR3 has 14 residues. Germline loops: CDR1 SGHTA, CDR2 FQGNSA. The CDR3 DNA is TGTGCCAGCAGCCCCCGTGTACCTGGCTATGGCTACACCTTC. Residues: CASSPRVPGYGYTF. The whole variable domain, remainder taken from reference TRBV7-2 and TRBJ1-2, is GAGVSQSPSNKVTEKGKDVELRCDPISGHTALYWYRQSLGQGLEFLIYFQGNSAPDKSGLPSDRFSAERTGGSVSTLTIQRTQQEDSAVYLCASSPRVPGYGYTFGSGTRLTVV.

The chain has TRBV7-9 and TRBJ1-2; D gene ambiguous. Trimming pared 0 bases from V and 8 bases from J, leaving 10 bases between. Germline CDR1 reads SEHNR; CDR2 reads FQNEAQ (reference sequence). The CDR3 is 13 residues long. Written as DNA, the CDR3 is TGTGCCAGCAGCTTAGCGGCGGGGAGCGGCTACACCTTC. Translation gives CASSLAAGSGYTF.

This chain links TRBV28 with TRBJ2-3; 9 bases map to TRBD2. Germline CDR1 reads MDHEN; CDR2 reads SYDVKM. The CDR3 is 15 residues long. Germline trimming cut 4 bases from V and 4 bases from J; bases unmatched to any gene: 6. The CDR3 sequence is CASSSGTSRADTQYF. The CDR3 DNA sequence: TGTGCCAGCAGTTCTGGGACTAGCAGGGCAGATACGCAGTATTTT.

The genes are TRBV7-2 and TRBJ2-3; D may correspond to TRBD1 or TRBD2 (5 bases each). The germline CDR1 and CDR2 sequences are SGHTA and FQGNSA. The CDR3 runs to 15 residues. V was shortened by 1 base and J by 5 bases, with 13 bases between the two germline ends. CDR3 protein: CASSLDGGRIDTQYF. CDR3 coding DNA: TGTGCCAGCAGCTTAGATGGGGGTAGGATAGATACGCAGTATTTT. The whole variable domain, remainder taken from reference TRBV7-2 and TRBJ2-3, is GAGVSQSPSNKVTEKGKDVELRCDPISGHTALYWYRQSLGQGLEFLIYFQGNSAPDKSGLPSDRFSAERTGGSVSTLTIQRTQQEDSAVYLCASSLDGGRIDTQYFGPGTRLTVL.